These 16 T cell receptor beta chains share one sample of origin, sequenced in a study of blood T cell repertoires in COVID-19. Some clones are missing from TCRdb's copy, which holds only in-frame ones; the method was immunoSEQ multiplex PCR. The table records over 200,000 clones, roughly 80% of them present only once. Sequenced material: peripheral blood. These receptors were collected from a human donor in a cohort sampled during active COVID-19.

This clone was seen just once. The genes are TRBV7-9 and TRBJ2-7; tentatively, D is TRBD2 (6 bases). The CDR3 has 15 amino acids. Per germline, CDR1 SEHNR and CDR2 FQNEAQ (reference sequence). The V end lost 5 bases, the J end lost 6 bases, and 20 bases lay between the germline ends. This CDR3 is CASSVGDGGMVEQYF. The CDR3 DNA sequence: TGTGCCAGCAGCGTCGGGGACGGGGGAATGGTCGAGCAGTACTTC.

The table lists this clone with a few counts. The CDR3 sequence: CASSLEDITFYEQYF. CDR3 in DNA: TGTGCCAGCAGCTTAGAAGACATCACCTTCTACGAGCAGTACTTC. The chain has TRBV7-2 and TRBJ2-7; D is unclear. Germline assignment: CDR1 SGHTA and CDR2 FQGNSA. The CDR3 covers 15 residues. V lost 1 base and J lost 3, with 13 bases in between.

The chain employs TRBV7-9 and TRBJ1-5; 8 bases fit TRBD1. CDR1 is SEHNR, CDR2 FQNEAQ, per germline (reference sequence). Unmatched junction bases numbered 9, after V lost 5 bases and J lost 6 bases. The CDR3 runs 15 residues. CDR3 protein: CASSPGQGRVQPQHF. CDR3 in DNA: TGTGCCAGCAGCCCCGGACAGGGAAGGGTTCAGCCCCAGCATTTT.

The chain links TRBV2 to TRBJ2-3, with D maybe TRBD1 (6 bases). Trimming left V 4 bases short and J 0 bases short, with 11 bases between. CDR1 is SNHLY and CDR2 is FYNNEI in the germline V gene. The CDR3 loop spans 15 amino acids. CDR3 in amino acids: CASSVDRTSTDTQYF. In DNA form, the CDR3 reads TGTGCCAGCAGTGTTGACAGGACTAGCACAGATACGCAGTATTTT.

The chain joins TRBV9 to TRBJ1-6; 7 nucleotides line up with TRBD1. This CDR3 region has 14 residues. J lost 7 bases, V lost 2 bases, and 3 bases had no gene match. Per the germline V gene, CDR1 is SGDLS and CDR2 is YYNGEE. The CDR3 is CASSVGTVNSPLHF. For the CDR3, the DNA is TGTGCCAGCAGCGTGGGGACAGTAAATTCACCCCTCCACTTT.

This clone appeared a few times. V gene TRBV18 combines with J gene TRBJ1-2; no definite D call. The germline V gene has CDR1 KGHSH and CDR2 LQKENI. V dropped 2 bases and J dropped 6 bases, with 19 bases sitting between them. This CDR3 region has 16 residues. The CDR3 spells CASSPIIPIVRDGYTF. The CDR3 nucleotides are TGTGCCAGCTCACCAATTATCCCCATCGTGAGGGATGGCTACACCTTC.

CDR3 nucleotides: TGCGCCAGCAGCTTTATTGCGGGGGGGAACTTGAAGACCCAGTACTTC. Translated, it gives CASSFIAGGNLKTQYF. This rearrangement joins TRBV5-1 to TRBJ2-5, with 9 bases that match TRBD2. CDR3 length: 16 residues. The junction had 11 bases not matched to a gene; V was cut back by 2 bases and J by 6 bases. The germline V gene encodes CDR1 SGHRS and CDR2 YFSETQ.

V is TRBV11-1 and J is TRBJ2-7; the D is unclear. Germline V gene lookup returns CDR1 SGHAT and CDR2 FQDESV (reference sequence). The CDR3 has 11 residues. V was shortened by 4 bases and J by 4 bases, with 5 bases between the two germline ends. The CDR3 is CASSSGYEQYF. In DNA form, the CDR3 reads TGTGCCAGCAGCTCCGGGTACGAGCAGTACTTC.

This chain uses TRBV27 with TRBJ1-3; D gene unclear. Germline V gene lookup returns CDR1 MNHEY and CDR2 SMNVEV (reference sequence). Trimming took off 5 bases at V and 0 bases at J, with 5 bases between the two ends. The CDR3 is 13 residues long. The CDR3 DNA sequence: TGTGCCAGCAGTCAGCGCTCTGGAAACACCATATATTTT. This codes for CASSQRSGNTIYF.

The rearrangement uses TRBV11-2 and TRBJ2-7; possible D gene TRBD2, 6 bases. Trimming removed 1 base from V and 3 bases from J, with 13 bases in between. Germline lookup yields CDR1 SGHAT and CDR2 FQNNGV. The CDR3 is 15 amino acids. CDR3 nucleotides: TGTGCCAGCAGCTTAGTCCTGGTGGGAGGCTACGAGCAGTACTTC. Residues: CASSLVLVGGYEQYF.

V and J are TRBV4-1 and TRBJ1-2; 7 bases line up with TRBD1. Germline V CDR1 and CDR2: MGHRA, YSYEKL. The ends lost 3 bases at V and 2 bases at J; junction bases unmatched: 3. This CDR3 has 14 residues. Here the CDR3 reads CASSQTGSNYGYTF. In DNA, the CDR3 is TGCGCCAGCAGCCAGACAGGGTCCAACTATGGCTACACCTTC.

The chain carries TRBV11-3 and TRBJ1-1; 8 nucleotides align to TRBD1. In germline, CDR1 is SGHNT, CDR2 YENEEA. This CDR3 has 15 residues. Trimming took 5 bases from V and 6 from J; bases not matched to a gene: 11. CDR3 sequence (DNA): TGTGCCAGCAGCCCACGGACAGGGATTACCTCTGAAGCTTTCTTT. Amino acids: CASSPRTGITSEAFF.

V usage is TRBV4-2 and J usage is TRBJ2-3; 9 nucleotides agree with TRBD1. The germline V gene encodes CDR1 LGHNA and CDR2 YNFKEQ. This CDR3 has 17 residues. The V gene end was trimmed by 3 bases and the J gene end by 6 bases; junction bases not matched to a gene: 13. CDR3 residues: CASSHVTPGQGRDTQYF. The DNA of the CDR3 is TGTGCCAGCAGCCACGTTACCCCGGGACAGGGTAGGGATACGCAGTATTTT.

This sequence joins TRBV28 and TRBJ2-4; 8 bases agree with TRBD2. Germline CDR1 MDHEN, CDR2 SYDVKM. The CDR3 sequence is 16 residues long. V gave up 4 bases and J gave up 3 bases; unmatched junction bases: 8. The CDR3 spells CASSSRGGFRKNIQYF. DNA for the CDR3: TGTGCCAGCAGTTCTCGGGGGGGCTTCCGCAAAAACATTCAGTACTTC.

The rearrangement links TRBV5-1 to TRBJ2-1, with D maybe TRBD2 (5 bases). The CDR3 is made up of 14 amino acids. The germline gives CDR1 SGHRS, CDR2 YFSETQ. Trimming shortened V by 5 bases and J by 4 bases, and 13 bases separated the two germline ends. CDR3 region: CASRAGIVYNEQFF. The CDR3 coding sequence is TGCGCCAGCAGGGCGGGCATCGTTTACAATGAGCAGTTCTTC. The variable domain in full, completed from reference TRBV5-1 and TRBJ2-1, reads KAGVTQTPRYLIKTRGQQVTLSCSPISGHRSVSWYQQTPGQGLQFLFEYFSETQRNKGNFPGRFSGRQFSNSRSEMNVSTLELGDSALYLCASRAGIVYNEQFFGPGTRLTVL.

The chain uses TRBV11-3 and TRBJ2-7; D is unresolved. The CDR3 runs to 13 residues. The ends were cut back, 0 bases at V and 5 bases at J, with 8 bases in the middle. The V gene's germline CDR1 is SGHNT and CDR2 YENEEA. CDR3 loop: CASSLDRYHEQYF. The CDR3 region has the DNA TGTGCCAGCAGCTTAGACAGGTATCACGAGCAGTACTTC.